A single TCR beta chain is shown here with its context. Antigen specificity is unknown. Other DNA sequences from this sample encode an identical CDR3 as well. The data stem from a study of shared clonotypes between healthy human individuals. In the source study's methods: ImmunoSEQ only sent back junction sequences with no quality scores, so filtering was done differently. Some clones are missing from TCRdb's copy, which holds only in-frame ones; the method was immunoSEQ multiplex PCR. V and J calls and clone size are copied from that table; D and trimming were computed from the DNA. The table includes about 2.4 million clones, roughly 93% detected once. The CDR3 totals 14 residues. V was shortened by 3 bases and J by 2 bases, with 7 bases between the two germline ends. The germline gives CDR1 KGHSH, CDR2 LQKENI. Findings of the study overall: Though the depth was large, rarefaction showed that sorted-subset sequencing was incomplete. Clonotypes not shared had lower generation probabilities than those common to all four donors.

Within Nashville, Tennessee resided all donors, each a Caucasian adult. This clonotype originated in a man aged 18 to 30 in good health. Some clones in this sample may be carry-over from other donors' samples. Specimen: naive CD4+ T cells from PBMCs. Subset indicated: CD45RA+ positively selected. The rearrangement joins TRBV18 to TRBJ2-2, with a weak D call TRBD1 (5 bases). The CDR3 DNA follows: TGTGCCAGCTCACCGGGGCTTAACACCGGGGAGCTGTTTTTT. Translation: CASSPGLNTGELFF.